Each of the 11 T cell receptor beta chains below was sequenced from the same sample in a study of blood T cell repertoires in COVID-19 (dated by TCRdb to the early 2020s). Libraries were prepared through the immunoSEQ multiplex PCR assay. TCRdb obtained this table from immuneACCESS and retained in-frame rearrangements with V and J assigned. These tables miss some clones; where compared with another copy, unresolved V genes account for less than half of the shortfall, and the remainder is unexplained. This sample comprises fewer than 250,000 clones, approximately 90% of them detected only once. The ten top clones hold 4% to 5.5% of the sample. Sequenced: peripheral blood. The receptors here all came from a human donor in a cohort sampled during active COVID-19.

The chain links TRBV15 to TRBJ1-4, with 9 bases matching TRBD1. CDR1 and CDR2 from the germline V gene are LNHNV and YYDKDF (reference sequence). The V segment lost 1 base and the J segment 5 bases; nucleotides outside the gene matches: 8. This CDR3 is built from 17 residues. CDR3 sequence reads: CATSRVGQGRGNEKLFF. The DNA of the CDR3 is TGTGCCACCAGCAGAGTGGGACAGGGCCGAGGGAATGAAAAACTGTTTTTT.

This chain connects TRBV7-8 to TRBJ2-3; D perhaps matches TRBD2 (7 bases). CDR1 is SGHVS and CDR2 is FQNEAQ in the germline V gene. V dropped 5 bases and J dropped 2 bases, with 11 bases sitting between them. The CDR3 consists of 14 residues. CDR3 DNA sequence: TGTGCCAGCAGCGGGGGGGCCTACACAGATACGCAGTATTTT. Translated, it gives CASSGGAYTDTQYF.

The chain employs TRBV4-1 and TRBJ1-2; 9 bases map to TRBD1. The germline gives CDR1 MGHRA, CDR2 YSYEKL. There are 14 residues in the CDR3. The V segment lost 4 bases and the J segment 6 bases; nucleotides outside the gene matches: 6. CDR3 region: CASSLTDRGNGYTF. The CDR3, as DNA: TGCGCCAGCAGCCTGACGGACAGGGGTAATGGCTACACCTTC.

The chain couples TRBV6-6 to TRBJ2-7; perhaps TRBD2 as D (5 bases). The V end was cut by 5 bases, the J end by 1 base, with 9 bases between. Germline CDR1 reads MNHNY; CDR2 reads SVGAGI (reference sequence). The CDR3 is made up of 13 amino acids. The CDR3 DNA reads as TGTGCCAGCAGTCCGCCGGGATCCTACGAGCAGTACTTC. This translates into CASSPPGSYEQYF.

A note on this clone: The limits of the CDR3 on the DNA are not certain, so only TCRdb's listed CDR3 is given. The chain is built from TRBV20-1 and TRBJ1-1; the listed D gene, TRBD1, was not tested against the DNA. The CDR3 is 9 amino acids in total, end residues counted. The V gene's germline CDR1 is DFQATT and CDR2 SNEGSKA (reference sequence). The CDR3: CRVGQGNFF.

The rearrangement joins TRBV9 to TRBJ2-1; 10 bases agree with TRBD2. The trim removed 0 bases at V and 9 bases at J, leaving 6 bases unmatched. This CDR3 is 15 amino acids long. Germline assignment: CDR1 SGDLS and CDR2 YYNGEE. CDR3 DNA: TGTGCCAGCAGCGTAGCTCCTAGCGGGAGTAGTGAGCAGTTCTTC. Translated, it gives CASSVAPSGSSEQFF.

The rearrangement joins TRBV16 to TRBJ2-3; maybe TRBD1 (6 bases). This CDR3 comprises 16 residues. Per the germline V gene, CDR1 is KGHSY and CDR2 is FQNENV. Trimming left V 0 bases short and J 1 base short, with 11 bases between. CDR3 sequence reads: CASSQSQTGGTDTQYF. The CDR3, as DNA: TGTGCCAGCAGCCAATCTCAGACAGGTGGCACAGATACGCAGTATTTT.

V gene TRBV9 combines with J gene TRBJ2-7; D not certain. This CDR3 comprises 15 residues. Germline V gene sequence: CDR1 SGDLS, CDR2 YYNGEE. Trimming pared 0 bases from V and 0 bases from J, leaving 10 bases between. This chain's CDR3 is CASSVGSVSSYEQYF. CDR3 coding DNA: TGTGCCAGCAGCGTAGGGTCTGTGAGCTCCTACGAGCAGTACTTC. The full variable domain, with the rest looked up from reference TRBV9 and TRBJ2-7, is DSGVTQTPKHLITATGQRVTLRCSPRSGDLSVYWYQQSLDQGLQFLIQYYNGEERAKGNILERFSAQQFPDLHSELNLSSLELGDSALYFCASSVGSVSSYEQYFGPGTRLTVT.

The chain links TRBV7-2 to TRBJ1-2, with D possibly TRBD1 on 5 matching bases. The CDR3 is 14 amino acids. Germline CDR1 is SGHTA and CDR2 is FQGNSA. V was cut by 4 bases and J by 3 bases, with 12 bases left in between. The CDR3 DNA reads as TGTGCCAGCAGCTCACAAGGGGTAGACTATGGCTACACCTTC. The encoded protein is CASSSQGVDYGYTF.

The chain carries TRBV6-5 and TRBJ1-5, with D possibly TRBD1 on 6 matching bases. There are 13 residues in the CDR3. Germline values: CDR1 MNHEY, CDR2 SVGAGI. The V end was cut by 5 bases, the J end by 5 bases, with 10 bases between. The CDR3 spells CASSTGRDQPQHF. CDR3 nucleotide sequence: TGTGCCAGCAGTACAGGGAGAGATCAGCCCCAGCATTTT.

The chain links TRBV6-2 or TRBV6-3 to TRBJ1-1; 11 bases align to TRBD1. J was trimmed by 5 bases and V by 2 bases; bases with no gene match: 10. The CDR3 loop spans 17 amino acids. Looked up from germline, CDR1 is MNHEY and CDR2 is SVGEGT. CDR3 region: CASSYLGQGVRKTEAFF. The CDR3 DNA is TGTGCCAGCAGTTACCTGGGACAGGGGGTAAGGAAGACTGAAGCTTTCTTT.